This entry lists 12 T cell receptor beta chains sequenced from one sample in a study of a mutant IDH1 vaccine in newly diagnosed glioma. Their specific antigens are unknown. The time point: week 5, during vaccination. Alongside topical imiquimod, each dose of vaccine comprised 300 ug of mutant IDH1 20-mer peptide. Sequencing used immunoSEQ multiplex PCR; TCRdb keeps in-frame clones, though not all of them. Of 35,000 to 45,000 clones listed, 81% are singletons. The sequences come from PBMCs, collected from a glioma patient whose treatment included an IDH1 peptide vaccine. These receptors all stem from a man aged 45-65 years with glioma.

The chain combines TRBV5-1 with TRBJ1-3; the D is unclear. The CDR3 has 16 amino acids. Trimming shortened V by 0 bases and J by 0 bases, and 10 bases separated the two germline ends. CDR1 is SGHRS and CDR2 is YFSETQ in the germline V gene. In DNA, the CDR3 is TGCGCCAGCAGCTTGGATTTAGGCCACTCTGGAAACACCATATATTTT. Protein product: CASSLDLGHSGNTIYF.

This clone was detected only once. The chain is built from TRBV18 and TRBJ2-6; D is undetermined. The CDR3 is 15 residues long. Germline-derived CDR1 and CDR2 are KGHSH and LQKENI. The V gene lost 3 bases and the J gene lost 0 bases, with 6 bases spanning the gap. CDR3: CASSPLGSGANVLTF. As DNA, the CDR3 is TGTGCCAGCTCACCCTTAGGCTCTGGGGCCAACGTCCTGACTTTC. Based on the CDR3 plus reference TRBV18 and TRBJ2-6, the full variable domain is NAGVMQNPRHLVRRRGQEARLRCSPMKGHSHVYWYRQLPEEGLKFMVYLQKENIIDESGMPKERFSAEFPKEGPSILRIQQVVRGDSAAYFCASSPLGSGANVLTFGAGSRLTVL.

This sequence joins TRBV5-1 and TRBJ2-7; TRBD1 might be the D (5 bases). This CDR3 has 17 residues. The germline V gene encodes CDR1 SGHRS and CDR2 YFSETQ. Trimming shortened V by 5 bases and J by 3 bases, and 24 bases separated the two germline ends. This CDR3 reads CASSIPDNRSLNYEQYF. For the CDR3, the DNA is TGCGCCAGCAGTATTCCGGACAACAGGAGTCTCAACTACGAGCAGTACTTC. The whole variable domain, filled in from reference TRBV5-1 and TRBJ2-7, reads KAGVTQTPRYLIKTRGQQVTLSCSPISGHRSVSWYQQTPGQGLQFLFEYFSETQRNKGNFPGRFSGRQFSNSRSEMNVSTLELGDSALYLCASSIPDNRSLNYEQYFGPGTRLTVT.

The chain is built from TRBV27 and TRBJ2-3; TRBD2 might be the D (5 bases). The ends were cut back, 8 bases at V and 0 bases at J, with 15 bases in the middle. The CDR3 has 15 amino acids. In germline, CDR1 is MNHEY, CDR2 SMNVEV (reference sequence). CDR3 nucleotide sequence: TGTGCCAGCTCCTCCCCGCCGGGAAGCACAGATACGCAGTATTTT. It encodes CASSSPPGSTDTQYF.

V gene TRBV5-1 combines with J gene TRBJ1-3; tentative D call: TRBD1 (5 bases). The germline V gene has CDR1 SGHRS and CDR2 YFSETQ. Trimming cost V 2 bases and J 2 bases, with 11 bases left between them. The CDR3 is 15 residues long. The CDR3 region is CASSFDRSTGNTIYF. The CDR3 DNA reads as TGCGCCAGCAGCTTCGACAGAAGTACTGGAAACACCATATATTTT.

The chain carries TRBV7-2 and TRBJ1-2; a weak D match, TRBD1 (6 bases). Trimming cost V 5 bases and J 4 bases, with 23 bases left between them. The CDR3 extends over 17 amino acids. Germline V lookup: CDR1 SGHTA, CDR2 FQGNSA. The CDR3 region is CASSQDLQGAAIYGYTF. CDR3 DNA: TGTGCCAGCAGCCAGGACCTACAGGGAGCAGCCATCTATGGCTACACCTTC.

This clone was counted a few times. The chain combines TRBV5-4 with TRBJ2-2, with 13 positions matching TRBD2. From germline, CDR1 is SGHNT and CDR2 YYREEE (reference sequence). After removal of 4 bases from V and 5 bases from J, the junction contained 14 bases not matched to a gene. The CDR3 totals 19 residues. DNA for the CDR3: TGTGCCAGCAGCACCACCACACTAGCGGGGGGGCCAGGGACCGGGGAGCTGTTTTTT. Translation gives CASSTTTLAGGPGTGELFF.

The chain employs TRBV2 and TRBJ1-6; 7 bases map to TRBD1. Germline trimming cut 6 bases from V and 10 bases from J; bases unmatched to any gene: 12. CDR3 length: 15 residues. Germline V lookup: CDR1 SNHLY, CDR2 FYNNEI. The CDR3 loop is CASRSGTVGQSPLHF. As DNA, the CDR3 is TGTGCCAGCAGGTCGGGGACAGTGGGGCAATCACCCCTCCACTTT.

The gene calls are TRBV2 and TRBJ1-1, with unresolved D. The CDR3 has 15 amino acids. Germline lookup yields CDR1 SNHLY and CDR2 FYNNEI. V was pared by 8 bases and J by 0 bases, with 16 bases between. CDR3 DNA sequence: TGTGCCAGCGTCCCAGATCTGGGGATGAACACTGAAGCTTTCTTT. Protein: CASVPDLGMNTEAFF.

This clone was observed once. V is TRBV2 and J is TRBJ2-2; the D gene is possibly TRBD2 (6 bases). Deletions cut 10 bases from V and 7 bases from J, with 28 bases between. Looked up from germline, CDR1 is SNHLY and CDR2 is FYNNEI. The CDR3 runs to 17 residues. CDR3 sequence: CATGWKGGDERSGELFF. The CDR3 DNA is TGTGCCACCGGGTGGAAGGGCGGGGATGAACGGAGCGGGGAGCTGTTTTTT. Full variable domain (missing parts from reference TRBV2 and TRBJ2-2): EPEVTQTPSHQVTQMGQEVILRCVPISNHLYFYWYRQILGQKVEFLVSFYNNEISEKSEIFDDQFSVERPDGSNFTLKIRSTKLEDSAMYFCATGWKGGDERSGELFFGEGSRLTVL.

The CDR3, as DNA: TGTTGCGTCGACGTAGACTCTGGAAACACCATATATTTT. Translation: CCVDVDSGNTIYF. This chain joins TRBV30 and TRBJ1-3; no clear D gene. CDR3 size: 13 residues. Germline CDR1 and CDR2: GTSNPN and SVGIG (reference sequence).

This chain connects TRBV5-4 to TRBJ1-2, with a possible D match to TRBD1 (5 bases). Per germline, CDR1 SGHNT and CDR2 YYREEE (reference sequence). Between the trimmed V and J ends, which lost 2 bases and 2 bases, there was a span of 13 bases. CDR3 length equals 15 residues. CDR3 loop: CASSFFSRENYGYTF. CDR3 nucleotide sequence: TGTGCCAGCAGCTTTTTTTCCAGGGAGAACTATGGCTACACCTTC.